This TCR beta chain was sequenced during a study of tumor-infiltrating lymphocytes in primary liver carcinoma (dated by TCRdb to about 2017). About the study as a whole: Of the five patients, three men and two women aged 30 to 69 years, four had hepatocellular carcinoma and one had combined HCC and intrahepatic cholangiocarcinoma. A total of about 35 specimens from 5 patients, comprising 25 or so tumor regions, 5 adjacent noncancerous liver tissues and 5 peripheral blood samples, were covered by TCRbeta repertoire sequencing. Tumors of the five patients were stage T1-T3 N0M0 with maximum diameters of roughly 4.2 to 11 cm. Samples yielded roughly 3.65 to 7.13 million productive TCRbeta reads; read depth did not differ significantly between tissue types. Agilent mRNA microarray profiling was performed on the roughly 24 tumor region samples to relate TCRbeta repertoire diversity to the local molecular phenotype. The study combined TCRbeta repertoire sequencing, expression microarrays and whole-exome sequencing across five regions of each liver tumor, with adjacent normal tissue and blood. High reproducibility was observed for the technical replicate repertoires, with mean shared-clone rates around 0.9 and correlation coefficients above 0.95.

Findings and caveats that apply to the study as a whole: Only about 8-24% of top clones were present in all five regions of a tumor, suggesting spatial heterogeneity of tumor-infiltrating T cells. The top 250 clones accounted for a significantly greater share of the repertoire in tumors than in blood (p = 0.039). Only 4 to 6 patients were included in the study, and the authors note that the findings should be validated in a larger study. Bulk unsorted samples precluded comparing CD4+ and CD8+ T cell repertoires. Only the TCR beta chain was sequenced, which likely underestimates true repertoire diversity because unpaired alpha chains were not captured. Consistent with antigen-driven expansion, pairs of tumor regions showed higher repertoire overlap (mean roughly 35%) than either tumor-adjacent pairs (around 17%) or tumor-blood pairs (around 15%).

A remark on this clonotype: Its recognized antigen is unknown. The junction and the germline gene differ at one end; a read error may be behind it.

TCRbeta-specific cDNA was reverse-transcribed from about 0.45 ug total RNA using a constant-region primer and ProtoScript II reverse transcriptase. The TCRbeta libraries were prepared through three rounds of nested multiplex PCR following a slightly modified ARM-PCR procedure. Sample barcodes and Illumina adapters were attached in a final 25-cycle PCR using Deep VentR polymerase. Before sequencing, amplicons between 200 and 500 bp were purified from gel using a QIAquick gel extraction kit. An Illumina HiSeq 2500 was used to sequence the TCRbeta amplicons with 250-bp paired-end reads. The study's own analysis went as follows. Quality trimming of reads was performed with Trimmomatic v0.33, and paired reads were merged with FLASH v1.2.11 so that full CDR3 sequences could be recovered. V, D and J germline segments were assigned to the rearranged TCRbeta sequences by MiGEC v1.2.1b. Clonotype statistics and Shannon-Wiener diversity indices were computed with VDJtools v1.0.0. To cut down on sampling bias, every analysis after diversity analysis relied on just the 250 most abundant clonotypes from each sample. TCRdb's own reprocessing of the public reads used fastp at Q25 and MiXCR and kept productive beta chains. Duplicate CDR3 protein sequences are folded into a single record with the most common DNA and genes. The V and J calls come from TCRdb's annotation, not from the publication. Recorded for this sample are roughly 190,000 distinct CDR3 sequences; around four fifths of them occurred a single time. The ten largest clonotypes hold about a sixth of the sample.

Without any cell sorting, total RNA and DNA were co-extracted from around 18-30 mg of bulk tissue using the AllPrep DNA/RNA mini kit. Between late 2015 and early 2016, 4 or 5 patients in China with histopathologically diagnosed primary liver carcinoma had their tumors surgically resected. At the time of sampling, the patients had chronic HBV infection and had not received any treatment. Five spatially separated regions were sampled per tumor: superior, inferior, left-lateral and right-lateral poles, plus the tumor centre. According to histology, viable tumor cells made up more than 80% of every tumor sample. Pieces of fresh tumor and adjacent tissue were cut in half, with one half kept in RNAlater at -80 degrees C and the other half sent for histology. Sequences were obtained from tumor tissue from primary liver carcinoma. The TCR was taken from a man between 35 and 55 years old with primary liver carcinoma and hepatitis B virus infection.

DNA sequence: TGTGCTAGCAGTTACCAGGGTGGGTACGAGCAGCACTTC. Translated, this is CASSYQGGYEQHF. This sequence uses TRBV6-6 and TRBJ2-7; the D segment could be TRBD1, given 5 matching bases. Inclusive of the bounding cysteine and phenylalanine, the CDR3 is 13 residues long. Of the read, only the CDR3 DNA is kept; its 39 bases are in frame from base 1. The germline V gene (reference sequence) gives CDR1 as MNHNY and CDR2 as SVGAGI.